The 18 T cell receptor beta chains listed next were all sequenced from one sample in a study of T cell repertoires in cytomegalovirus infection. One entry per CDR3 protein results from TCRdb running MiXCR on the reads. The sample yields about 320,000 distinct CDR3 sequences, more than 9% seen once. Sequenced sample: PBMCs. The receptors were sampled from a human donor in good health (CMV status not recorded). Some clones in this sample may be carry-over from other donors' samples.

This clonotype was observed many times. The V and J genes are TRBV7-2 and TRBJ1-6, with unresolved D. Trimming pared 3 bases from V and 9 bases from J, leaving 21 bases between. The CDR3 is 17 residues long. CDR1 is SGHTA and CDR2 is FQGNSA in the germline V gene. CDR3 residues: CASSFIGPLSGFSPLHF. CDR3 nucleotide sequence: TGTGCCAGCAGCTTCATAGGTCCCTTAAGCGGATTTTCACCCCTCCACTTT.

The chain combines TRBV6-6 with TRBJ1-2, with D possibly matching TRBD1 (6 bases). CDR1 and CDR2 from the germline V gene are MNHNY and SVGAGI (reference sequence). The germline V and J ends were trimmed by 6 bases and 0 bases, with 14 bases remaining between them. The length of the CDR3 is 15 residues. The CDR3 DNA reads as TGTGCCAGCAGACCTTGGACAGAGACTAACTATGGCTACACCTTC. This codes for CASRPWTETNYGYTF.

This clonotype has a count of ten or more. CDR3 nucleotides: TGTGCCAGCAGCTTGGGGAGGACTAGCGGCCAAGAGACCCAGTACTTC. Its translation is CASSLGRTSGQETQYF. This chain uses TRBV7-8 with TRBJ2-5; 10 positions agree with TRBD2. With 3 bases clipped from V and 1 base from J, the junction kept 5 bases outside the gene matches. CDR3 length: 16 residues. CDR1 is SGHVS and CDR2 is FQNEAQ in the germline V gene.

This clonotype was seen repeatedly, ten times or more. CDR3 in amino acids: CASSLFGGTTGELFF. For the CDR3, the DNA is TGTGCCAGCAGTTTATTTGGGGGAACCACCGGGGAGCTGTTTTTT. The chain links TRBV12-3 or TRBV12-4 to TRBJ2-2, with D possibly called TRBD1 or TRBD2 (5 bases each). The CDR3 covers 15 residues. V was clipped by 2 bases and J by 4 bases, with 11 bases between them.

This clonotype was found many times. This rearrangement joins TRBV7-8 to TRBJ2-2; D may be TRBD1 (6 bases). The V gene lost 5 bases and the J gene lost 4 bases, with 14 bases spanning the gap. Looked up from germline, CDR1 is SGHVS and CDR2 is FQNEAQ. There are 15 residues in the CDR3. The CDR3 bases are TGTGCCAGCAGCCCCTACAGGGTATCCACCGGGGAGCTGTTTTTT. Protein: CASSPYRVSTGELFF.

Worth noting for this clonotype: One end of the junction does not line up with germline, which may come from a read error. CDR3 sequence (DNA): TGTGCCGGCAGCCGTAGCCCCCAGGGAACAGATGAGCAGTTCTTC. It is translated as CAGSRSPQGTDEQFF. This chain connects TRBV9 to TRBJ2-1, with D perhaps matching TRBD1 (5 bases). The CDR3 is 15 amino acids. The germline CDR1 and CDR2 sequences are SGDLS and YYNGEE.

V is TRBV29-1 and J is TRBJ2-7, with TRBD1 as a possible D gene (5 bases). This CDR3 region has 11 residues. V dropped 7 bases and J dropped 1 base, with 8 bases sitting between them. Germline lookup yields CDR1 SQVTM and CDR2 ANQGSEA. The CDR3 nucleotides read TGCAGCGCGTCAGGGTCCTACGAGCAGTACGTC. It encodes CSASGSYEQYV.

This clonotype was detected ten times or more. CDR3 protein: CASSSPTSGRSEQFF. CDR3 nucleotide sequence: TGTGCCAGCAGCTCCCCGACTAGCGGGAGAAGTGAGCAGTTCTTC. The chain links TRBV7-9 to TRBJ2-1; 12 bases fit TRBD2. Germline CDR1 is SEHNR and CDR2 is FQNEAQ (reference sequence). This CDR3 has 15 amino acids. V trimming: 4 bases; J trimming: 9 bases; junction bases outside the gene matches: 7.

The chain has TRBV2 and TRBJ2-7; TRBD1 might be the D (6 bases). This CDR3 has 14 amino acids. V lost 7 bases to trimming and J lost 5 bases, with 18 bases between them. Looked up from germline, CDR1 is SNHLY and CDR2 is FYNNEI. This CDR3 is CASIPRVQGHEQYF. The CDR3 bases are TGTGCCAGCATCCCGAGGGTACAGGGCCACGAGCAGTACTTC.

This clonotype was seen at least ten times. In DNA, the CDR3 is TGTGCCAGCAGCCAGGTTCGCACAGATACGCAGTATTTT. Protein: CASSQVRTDTQYF. The chain links TRBV12-3 or TRBV12-4 to TRBJ2-3, with D unclear. The V end was cut by 6 bases, the J end by 1 base, with 8 bases between. The CDR3 consists of 13 residues.

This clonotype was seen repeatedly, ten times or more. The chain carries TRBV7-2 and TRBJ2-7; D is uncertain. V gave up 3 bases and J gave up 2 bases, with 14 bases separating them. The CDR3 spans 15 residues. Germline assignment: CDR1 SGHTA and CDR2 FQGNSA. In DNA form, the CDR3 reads TGTGCCAGCAGCTTTGGTTCGGCAGCTCCCTACGAGCAGTACTTC. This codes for CASSFGSAAPYEQYF.

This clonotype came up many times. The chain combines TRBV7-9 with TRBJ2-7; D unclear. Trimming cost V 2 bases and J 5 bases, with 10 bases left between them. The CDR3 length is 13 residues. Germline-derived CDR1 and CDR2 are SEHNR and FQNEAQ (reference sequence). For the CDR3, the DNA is TGTGCCAGCAGCTTAAACGTCGTCAACGAGCAGTACTTC. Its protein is CASSLNVVNEQYF. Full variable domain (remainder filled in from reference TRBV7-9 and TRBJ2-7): DTGVSQNPRHKITKRGQNVTFRCDPISEHNRLYWYRQTLGQGPEFLTYFQNEAQLEKSRLLSDRFSAERPKGSFSTLEIQRTEQGDSAMYLCASSLNVVNEQYFGPGTRLTVT.

The CDR3 nucleotides read TGTGCCAGCAGCTTAGCCGTCCCAGCGGGAAGCTCCTACGAGCAGTACTTC. Translated: CASSLAVPAGSSYEQYF. The V and J genes are TRBV7-6 and TRBJ2-7; 7 nucleotides agree with TRBD2. The CDR3 spans 17 residues. V lost 0 bases and J lost 0; bases outside the gene matches: 8. Germline values: CDR1 SGHVS, CDR2 FNYEAQ. The full variable domain, rest sourced from reference TRBV7-6 and TRBJ2-7, is GAGVSQSPRYKVTKRGQDVALRCDPISGHVSLYWYRQALGQGPEFLTYFNYEAQQDKSGLPNDRFSAERPEGSISTLTIQRTEQRDSAMYRCASSLAVPAGSSYEQYFGPGTRLTVT.

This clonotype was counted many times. The CDR3 here is CSVVGADRAGYGYTF. DNA of the CDR3: TGCAGCGTTGTAGGGGCGGACAGGGCGGGCTATGGCTACACCTTC. The V gene is TRBV29-1, the J gene TRBJ1-2; TRBD1 matches at 8 bases. Germline CDR1 and CDR2: SQVTM and ANQGSEA. The junction had 11 bases not matched to a gene; V was cut back by 4 bases and J by 4 bases. The length of the CDR3 is 15 residues.

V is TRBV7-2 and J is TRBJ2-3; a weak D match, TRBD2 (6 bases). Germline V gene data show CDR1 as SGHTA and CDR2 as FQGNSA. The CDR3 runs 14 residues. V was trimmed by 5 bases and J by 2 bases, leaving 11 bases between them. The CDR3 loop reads CASSRTIDTDTQYF. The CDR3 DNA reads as TGTGCCAGCAGCCGGACTATCGACACAGATACGCAGTATTTT. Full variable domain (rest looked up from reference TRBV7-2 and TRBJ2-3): GAGVSQSPSNKVTEKGKDVELRCDPISGHTALYWYRQSLGQGLEFLIYFQGNSAPDKSGLPSDRFSAERTGGSVSTLTIQRTQQEDSAVYLCASSRTIDTDTQYFGPGTRLTVL.

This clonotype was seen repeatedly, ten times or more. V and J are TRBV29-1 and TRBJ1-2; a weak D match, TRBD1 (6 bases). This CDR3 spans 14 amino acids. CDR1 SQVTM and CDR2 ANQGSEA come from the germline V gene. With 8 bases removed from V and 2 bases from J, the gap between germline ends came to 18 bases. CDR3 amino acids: CSFSRRDTNYGYTF. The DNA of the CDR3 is TGCAGCTTCTCCCGGCGGGACACCAACTATGGCTACACCTTC.

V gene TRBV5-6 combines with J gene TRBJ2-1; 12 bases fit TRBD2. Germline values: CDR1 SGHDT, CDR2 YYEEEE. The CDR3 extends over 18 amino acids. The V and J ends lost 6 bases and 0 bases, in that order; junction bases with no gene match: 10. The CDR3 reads CASTTSGGGRSSYNEQFF. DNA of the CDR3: TGTGCCAGCACGACTAGCGGGGGCGGTAGAAGCTCCTACAATGAGCAGTTCTTC.

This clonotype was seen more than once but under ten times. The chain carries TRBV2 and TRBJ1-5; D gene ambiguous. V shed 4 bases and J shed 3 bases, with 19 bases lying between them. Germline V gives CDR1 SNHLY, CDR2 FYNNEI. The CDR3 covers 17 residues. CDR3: CASSVPWPGITNQPQHF. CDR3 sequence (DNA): TGTGCCAGCAGTGTCCCGTGGCCAGGAATAACCAATCAGCCCCAGCATTTT.